The clone carrying this T cell receptor (beta chain) was counted a single time. Its antigen is not identified. The CDR3 contains 14 residues. Germline V CDR1 and CDR2: SGHAT, FQNNGV. V was shortened by 1 base and J by 8 bases, with 14 bases between the two germline ends. The data were obtained in a study of PD-1 blockade in classical Hodgkin lymphoma. Study-wide results and limits: The CD4+ diversity rise by C4D1 was clearest in complete responders. Anyone who began nivolumab under 1 year after ASCT was excluded.

Repertoires were generated with immunoSEQ multiplex PCR, while TCRdb's copy carries only in-frame clones and drops some. The sample includes about 28,000 clones, 75% to 90% of them seen just once. Each of the patients experienced relapse following autologous stem cell transplantation, and their brentuximab vedotin exposure differed. The study recorded best responses of complete response, partial response or progressive disease. The source of this sequence is a human donor with classical Hodgkin lymphoma. Sequenced here: peripheral blood mononuclear cells (PBMCs), sampled before the second cycle of nivolumab. V gene TRBV11-2 combines with J gene TRBJ1-2; D uncertain. In DNA, the CDR3 is TGTGCCAGCAGCTTAGCATTCGGCAATGGGGGCTACACCTTC. Protein sequence: CASSLAFGNGGYTF.